The 16 T cell receptor beta chains listed next were all sequenced from one sample in a study of blood T cell repertoires in COVID-19. The assay was immunoSEQ multiplex PCR, and TCRdb's table has in-frame clones only and misses some. The sample has some 78,000 clones, 65% to 85% seen once. Sequencing was done on a sample of peripheral blood. The receptor set was obtained from a man in his 60s with active or convalescent COVID-19.

The chain combines TRBV7-3 with TRBJ2-2; 10 nucleotides align to TRBD2. V trimming: 5 bases; J trimming: 2 bases; junction bases outside the gene matches: 11. CDR1 is SGHTA, CDR2 FQGTGA, per germline. The CDR3 is 18 residues long. CDR3 in DNA: TGTGCCAGCAGCCAATCCCTTAGCGGGGGGCCAAACACCGGGGAGCTGTTTTTT. It codes for CASSQSLSGGPNTGELFF.

V usage is TRBV3-1 (or the pseudogene TRBV3-2) and J usage is TRBJ2-5; TRBD2 matches 10 bases. The ends lost 5 bases at V and 4 bases at J; junction bases unmatched: 4. This CDR3 region has 14 residues. Germline V gene data show CDR1 as LGHDT and CDR2 as YNNKEL (reference sequence). DNA for the CDR3: TGTGCCAGCAGCGCAAGCGGGGGGGTAGAGACCCAGTACTTC. This translates into CASSASGGVETQYF.

The CDR3 region is CSTVLGTGGLYEQYF. The CDR3 bases are TGCAGCACCGTCCTCGGGACAGGGGGCTTGTACGAGCAGTACTTC. The chain links TRBV29-1 to TRBJ2-7; 12 bases are shared with TRBD1. J was trimmed by 4 bases and V by 8 bases; bases with no gene match: 12. The V gene's germline CDR1 is SQVTM and CDR2 ANQGSEA. The CDR3 length is 15 residues.

The CDR3 bases are TGTGCCAGCAGCTTGGTAGAGGGGGTGAGTGAGCAGTTCTTC. It specifies CASSLVEGVSEQFF. The rearrangement links TRBV5-4 to TRBJ2-1; D perhaps matches TRBD1 (6 bases). Per the germline V gene, CDR1 is SGHNT and CDR2 is YYREEE (reference sequence). The CDR3 has 14 residues. Trimming stripped 0 bases from V and 9 bases from J, with 13 bases between.

The V gene is TRBV3-1 (or the pseudogene TRBV3-2), the J gene TRBJ2-7; 7 bases map to TRBD1. Germline CDR1 and CDR2: LGHDT and YNNKEL (reference sequence). V lost 2 bases, J lost 3 bases, and 7 bases stayed unmatched. The CDR3 covers 15 residues. The DNA of the CDR3 is TGTGCCAGCAGCCAACTAACAGGGGTTGGCTACGAGCAGTACTTC. Its translation: CASSQLTGVGYEQYF.

V and J are TRBV15 and TRBJ2-1; 8 positions match TRBD2. The CDR3 is 18 residues long. V gave up 2 bases and J gave up 9 bases; unmatched junction bases: 18. CDR1 is LNHNV, CDR2 YYDKDF, per germline (reference sequence). The CDR3 here is CATSRMTGGPVSNLEQFF. CDR3 DNA: TGTGCCACCAGCAGAATGACGGGGGGGCCGGTGAGCAACCTTGAGCAGTTCTTC.

V usage is TRBV7-2 and J usage is TRBJ2-7, with 9 bases aligning to TRBD2. The CDR3 runs to 15 residues. With 5 bases clipped from V and 2 bases from J, the junction kept 7 bases outside the gene matches. Per the germline V gene, CDR1 is SGHTA and CDR2 is FQGNSA. CDR3 amino acids: CASSRGGAWPYEQYF. CDR3 nucleotides: TGTGCCAGCAGCCGCGGGGGGGCCTGGCCCTACGAGCAGTACTTC. The full variable domain, with the rest looked up from reference TRBV7-2 and TRBJ2-7, is GAGVSQSPSNKVTEKGKDVELRCDPISGHTALYWYRQSLGQGLEFLIYFQGNSAPDKSGLPSDRFSAERTGGSVSTLTIQRTQQEDSAVYLCASSRGGAWPYEQYFGPGTRLTVT.

J is TRBJ1-5 and V is TRBV7-9; 7 bases agree with TRBD1. Germline V gene data show CDR1 as SEHNR and CDR2 as FQNEAQ (reference sequence). J was trimmed by 4 bases and V by 1 base; bases with no gene match: 4. The CDR3 length is 15 residues. The CDR3 coding sequence is TGTGCCAGCAGCTTAGGGGACAGAGTTAATCAGCCCCAGCATTTT. Its translation is CASSLGDRVNQPQHF. Filled out from reference TRBV7-9 and TRBJ1-5, the complete variable domain reads DTGVSQNPRHKITKRGQNVTFRCDPISEHNRLYWYRQTLGQGPEFLTYFQNEAQLEKSRLLSDRFSAERPKGSFSTLEIQRTEQGDSAMYLCASSLGDRVNQPQHFGDGTRLSIL.

This rearrangement joins TRBV7-9 to TRBJ1-5, with 7 bases lining up with TRBD1. This CDR3 has 16 residues. The junction had 8 bases not matched to a gene; V was cut back by 4 bases and J by 2 bases. Per germline, CDR1 SEHNR and CDR2 FQNEAQ (reference sequence). CDR3 bases: TGTGCCAGCAGCTCCGCCGATACAGGGGGCAATCAGCCCCAGCATTTT. Residues: CASSSADTGGNQPQHF.

The chain employs TRBV30 and TRBJ1-2; the D gene is possibly TRBD1 (5 bases). Deletions cut 3 bases from V and 3 bases from J, with 14 bases between. The V gene's germline CDR1 is GTSNPN and CDR2 SVGIG (reference sequence). The CDR3 contains 14 residues. CDR3 nucleotide sequence: TGTGCCTGGAGCCATATGGGACTGTACTATGGCTACACCTTC. Translated, it gives CAWSHMGLYYGYTF.

This sequence joins TRBV6-6 and TRBJ2-5; 7 nucleotides line up with TRBD2. V lost 2 bases, J lost 5 bases, and 5 bases stayed unmatched. Per the germline V gene, CDR1 is MNHNY and CDR2 is SVGAGI (reference sequence). The CDR3 is 14 amino acids. CDR3 nucleotide sequence: TGTGCCAGCAGTTACGGTCTGCGGGAGGAGACCCAGTACTTC. Translating it yields CASSYGLREETQYF.

The chain employs TRBV5-1 and TRBJ1-6; TRBD1 is a possible D gene (6 bases). V dropped 0 bases and J dropped 7 bases, with 11 bases sitting between them. The CDR3 contains 15 residues. Looked up from germline, CDR1 is SGHRS and CDR2 is YFSETQ. The CDR3 protein is CASSLVTGKNSPLHF. The CDR3 DNA reads as TGCGCCAGCAGCTTGGTTACAGGGAAGAATTCACCCCTCCACTTT.

The chain recombines TRBV3-1 (or the pseudogene TRBV3-2) with TRBJ2-2, with a tentative D call TRBD2 (5 bases). V gave up 4 bases and J gave up 4 bases, with 10 bases separating them. The CDR3 length is 14 residues. Germline CDR1 and CDR2: LGHDT and YNNKEL (reference sequence). The chain's CDR3 is CASSLDWPTGELFF. The CDR3 DNA is TGTGCCAGCAGCCTGGACTGGCCCACCGGGGAGCTGTTTTTT.

The V and J genes are TRBV7-9 and TRBJ1-1, with D possibly matching TRBD1 (5 bases). Germline V gene sequence: CDR1 SEHNR, CDR2 FQNEAQ (reference sequence). Between the trimmed V and J ends, which lost 1 base and 3 bases, there was a span of 12 bases. The length of the CDR3 is 15 residues. CDR3 region: CASSLGTGFDTEAFF. CDR3 bases: TGTGCCAGCAGCTTAGGCACAGGCTTTGACACTGAAGCTTTCTTT.

The V call is TRBV30, the J call TRBJ1-2; D is unclear. Trimming cost V 0 bases and J 7 bases, with 9 bases left between them. Germline V gene lookup returns CDR1 GTSNPN and CDR2 SVGIG (reference sequence). This CDR3 comprises 12 residues. CDR3 residues: CAWSVTRGGYTF. The CDR3 DNA reads TGTGCCTGGAGTGTGACCCGGGGTGGCTACACCTTC. Complete variable domain (other parts from reference TRBV30 and TRBJ1-2): SQTIHQWPATLVQPVGSPLSLECTVEGTSNPNLYWYRQAAGRGLQLLFYSVGIGQISSEVPQNLSASRPQDRQFILSSKKLLLSDSGFYLCAWSVTRGGYTFGSGTRLTVV.

CDR3 protein: CASSLPSGGSRYPTGELFF. CDR3 DNA: TGTGCCAGCAGCTTACCTAGCGGGGGGTCCCGATACCCCACCGGGGAGCTGTTTTTT. This rearrangement joins TRBV7-8 to TRBJ2-2, with 11 bases that match TRBD2. Germline V gene lookup returns CDR1 SGHVS and CDR2 FQNEAQ. Unmatched junction bases numbered 12, after V lost 2 bases and J lost 4 bases. This CDR3 spans 19 amino acids.